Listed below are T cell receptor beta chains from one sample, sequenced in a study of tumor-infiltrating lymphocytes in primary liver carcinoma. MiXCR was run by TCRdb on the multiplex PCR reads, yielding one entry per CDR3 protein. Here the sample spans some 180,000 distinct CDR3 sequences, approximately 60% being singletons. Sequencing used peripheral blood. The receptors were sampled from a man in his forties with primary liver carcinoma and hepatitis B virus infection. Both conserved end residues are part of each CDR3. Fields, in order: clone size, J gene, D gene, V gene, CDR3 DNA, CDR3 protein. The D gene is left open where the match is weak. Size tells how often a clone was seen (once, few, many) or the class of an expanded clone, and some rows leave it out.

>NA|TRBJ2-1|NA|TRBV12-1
TGTGCCAGCAGCTCCCGGACTAGCGGGTTATACAATGAGCAGTTCTTC
CASSSRTSGLYNEQFF
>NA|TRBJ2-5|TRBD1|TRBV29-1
TGCAGCGTTGCCCCCGGGACAGGGGACTTGGAGACCCAGTACTTC
CSVAPGTGDLETQYF
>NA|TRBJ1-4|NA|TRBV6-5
TGTGCCAGCAGTCCTTCAAGGACTAATGAAAAACTGTTTTTT
CASSPSRTNEKLFF
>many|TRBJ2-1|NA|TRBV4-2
TGTGCCAGCAGCCAAGTGGGCCCGGGGGCCTACAATGAGCAGTTCTTC
CASSQVGPGAYNEQFF
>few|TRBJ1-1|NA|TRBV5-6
TGTGCCAGCAGCCTATTGACGGGGGCACGTACTGAAGCTTTCTTT
CASSLLTGARTEAFF
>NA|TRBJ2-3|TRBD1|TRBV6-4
TGTGCCAGCAGTGACGGGGACAGGGAGACAGATACGCAGTATTTT
CASSDGDRETDTQYF
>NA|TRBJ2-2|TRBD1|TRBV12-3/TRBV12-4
TGTGCCAGCAGGACAGGGACCAACACCGGGGAGCTGTTTTTT
CASRTGTNTGELFF
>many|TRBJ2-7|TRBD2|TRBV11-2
TGTGCCAGCAGCCTCCGAACGGGAGGGTCCCCCGAGCAGTACTTC
CASSLRTGGSPEQYF
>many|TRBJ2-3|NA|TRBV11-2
TGTGCCAGCAGCCCACAGACTAGACCAGATACGCAGTATTTT
CASSPQTRPDTQYF
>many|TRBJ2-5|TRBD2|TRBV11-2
TGTGCCAGCAGCTTAAGATTTCGACTAGCGGGAGGGGAGACCCAGTACTTC
CASSLRFRLAGGETQYF
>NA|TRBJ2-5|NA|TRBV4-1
TGCGCCAGCATCCTCCAGGGGGGACAAGAGACCCAGTACTTC
CASILQGGQETQYF
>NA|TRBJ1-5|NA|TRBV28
TGTGCCAGCACCGGTAGGGTGGGTCAGCCCCAGCATTTT
CASTGRVGQPQHF
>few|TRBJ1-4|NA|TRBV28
TGTGCCAGCAGTTTTTCCAGGCGCACTGGAACTAATAAAAAACTGTTTTTT
CASSFSRRTGTNKKLFF
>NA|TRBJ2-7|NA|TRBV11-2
TGTGCCAGAATTTTAACTGACGGAGCCTACGAGCAATACTTC
CARILTDGAYEQYF
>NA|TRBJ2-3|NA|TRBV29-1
TGCAGCGGGGAGGACAATAGCACGGATACGCAGTATTTT
CSGEDNSTDTQYF
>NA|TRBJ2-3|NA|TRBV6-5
TGTGCCCACCAGCAAGCGGCGGGGGATACGCAGTATTTT
CAHQQAAGDTQYF
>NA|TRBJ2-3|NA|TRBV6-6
TGTGCCACCTCATCCCAGACGGCCAGGAGGACGCAGTATTTT
CATSSQTARRTQYF
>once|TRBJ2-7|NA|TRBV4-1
TGCGCCAGCAGCCAAGATTTTAATGGAAGCTCCTACGAGCAGTACTTC
CASSQDFNGSSYEQYF
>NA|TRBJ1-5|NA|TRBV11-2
TGTGCCAGCAGCTTAGGACTAGGCGGGCTGCCCCATCATTTT
CASSLGLGGLPHHF
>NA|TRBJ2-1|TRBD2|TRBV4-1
TGCGCCAGCATCCCCCGGGAACTAGCGGGACTATACAATGAGCAGTTCTTC
CASIPRELAGLYNEQFF
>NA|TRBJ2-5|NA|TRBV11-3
TGTGCCAGCATCTTTCAGACACAAGGGACCCAGTACTTC
CASIFQTQGTQYF
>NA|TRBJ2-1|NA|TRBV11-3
TGTGCCATCAGCCCCGGAACTGGGGGTGATGAGCAGTTCTTC
CAISPGTGGDEQFF
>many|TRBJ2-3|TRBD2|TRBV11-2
TGTGCCAGCAGCCCTAGCGGGCCAGATACGCAGTATTTT
CASSPSGPDTQYF
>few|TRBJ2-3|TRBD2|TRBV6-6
TGTGCCAGCAGTTCCCCGGGACTAGGGACAGATACGCAGTATTTT
CASSSPGLGTDTQYF
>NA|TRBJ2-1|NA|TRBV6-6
TGTGCCAGCAGTCGCCGGATCGATGAGCAGTTCTTC
CASSRRIDEQFF
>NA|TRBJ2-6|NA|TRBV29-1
TGCAGCGTTTACAGCGTGGCCAACGTTCTGACTTTC
CSVYSVANVLTF
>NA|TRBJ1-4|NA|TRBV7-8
TGTGCCAGCAGCTTAAATACCGTGACCAATGAAAAACTGTTTTTT
CASSLNTVTNEKLFF
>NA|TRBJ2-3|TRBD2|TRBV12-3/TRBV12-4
TGTGCCAACAGTCCACTAGCGGGAGGAGGCGATACGCAGTATTTT
CANSPLAGGGDTQYF
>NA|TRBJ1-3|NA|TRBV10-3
TGTGCCATCAGTGAGTCAGTTTCTGGAAACACCATATATTTT
CAISESVSGNTIYF
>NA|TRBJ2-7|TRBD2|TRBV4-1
TGCGCCAGCAGCCTTTCTTCCGGGACTAGCGGAATATACGAGCAGTACTTC
CASSLSSGTSGIYEQYF
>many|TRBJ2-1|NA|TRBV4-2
TGTGCCGGACTACTAGAAAATTGGTACGGTGAGCAGTTCTTC
CAGLLENWYGEQFF